This TCR beta chain is from a study of cytomegalovirus exposure and HLA in healthy donors. This CDR3 comprises 15 residues. The germline V gene encodes CDR1 MGHRA and CDR2 YSYEKL. Losses at the gene ends were 0 bases for V and 6 bases for J; bases not matched to a gene: 2. Some clones are missing from TCRdb's copy, which holds only in-frame ones; the method was immunoSEQ multiplex PCR. This table holds 150,000 to 200,000 clones, 86% found once. Concerning this clone: Its antigen is unknown.

Study-level findings and limits: Cytomegalovirus-associated status was assigned to some 180 TCR beta chains.

The chain carries TRBV4-1 and TRBJ2-1; 10 bases are a match to TRBD2. This TCR derives from a woman aged 25 to 39 in good health and CMV-seronegative. Material: PBMCs. In nucleotides, the CDR3 is TGCGCCAGCAGCCAAGAACTAGCGGGAACCAATGAGCAGTTCTTC. This translates into CASSQELAGTNEQFF.